The 8 T cell receptor beta chains reported below all come from one sample, sequenced in a study of T cell responses to AZD1222 COVID-19 vaccine. TCRdb's table, derived via immunoSEQ multiplex PCR, lists solely in-frame clones and lacks some. Among under 150,000 clones listed, 90% to 95% were seen once. Material: peripheral blood, obtained on day 0 of AZD1222 vaccination. The receptors derive from an adult in good health.

This clone was seen only once. The chain combines TRBV5-1 with TRBJ2-7, with 9 bases aligning to TRBD1. CDR1 SGHRS and CDR2 YFSETQ come from the germline V gene. V trimming: 4 bases; J trimming: 3 bases; junction bases outside the gene matches: 5. The CDR3 totals 14 residues. CDR3 in amino acids: CASSPGTGHYEQYF. CDR3 DNA sequence: TGCGCCAGCAGCCCGGGGACAGGGCACTACGAGCAGTACTTC.

The chain uses TRBV6-2 or TRBV6-3 and TRBJ2-1; D gene ambiguous. The CDR3 is made up of 14 amino acids. Germline V gives CDR1 MNHEY, CDR2 SVGEGT. V shed 1 base and J shed 9 bases, with 13 bases lying between them. CDR3: CASSYWGGRTEQFF. DNA of the CDR3: TGTGCCAGCAGTTACTGGGGTGGTCGTACTGAGCAGTTCTTC.

CDR3 DNA: TGTGCCTGGACCAGGGGAACAGGGGGGAGCTCACCCCTCCACTTT. Residues: CAWTRGTGGSSPLHF. The chain employs TRBV30 and TRBJ1-6; 8 nucleotides line up with TRBD1. The CDR3 length is 15 residues. V lost 4 bases to trimming and J lost 10 bases; unmatched junction nucleotides: 12. From germline, CDR1 is GTSNPN and CDR2 SVGIG (reference sequence).

The V call is TRBV27, the J call TRBJ1-1; 7 nucleotides align to TRBD1. The CDR3 is 14 residues long. J lost 1 base, V lost 5 bases, and 4 bases had no gene match. Germline V gene data show CDR1 as MNHEY and CDR2 as SMNVEV (reference sequence). The DNA of the CDR3 is TGTGCCAGCAGTGGAGGGACAGAGAACACTGAAGCTTTCTTT. Amino acids: CASSGGTENTEAFF.

The chain carries TRBV6-2 or TRBV6-3 and TRBJ1-5; TRBD1 might be the D (6 bases). The V and J ends lost 4 bases and 1 base respectively, with 8 bases between them. CDR1 is MNHEY, CDR2 SVGEGT, per germline. The CDR3 runs 14 residues. The CDR3 loop reads CASSSRGSNQPQHF. CDR3 bases: TGTGCCAGCAGTTCCAGGGGCAGCAATCAGCCCCAGCATTTT.

The chain links TRBV29-1 to TRBJ2-1; 10 bases are shared with TRBD2. J gave up 14 bases and V 5 bases, and 9 bases lay outside the gene matches. CDR1 is SQVTM and CDR2 is ANQGSEA in the germline V gene. The CDR3 extends over 12 amino acids. The CDR3 is CSVSSGSLSKFF. The CDR3 DNA reads TGCAGCGTTTCTAGCGGGAGTTTATCTAAGTTCTTC.

V gene TRBV5-1 combines with J gene TRBJ2-7; the D is unclear. Germline CDR1 SGHRS, CDR2 YFSETQ. Trimming removed 3 bases at V and 0 bases at J, with 7 bases between. The CDR3 totals 13 residues. The chain's CDR3 is CASSSDASYEQYF. The CDR3 DNA reads as TGCGCCAGCAGCTCGGACGCCTCCTACGAGCAGTACTTC.

The V gene is TRBV6-6, the J gene TRBJ1-2; weak D call: TRBD1 (6 bases). The V end lost 5 bases, the J end lost 8 bases, and 18 bases lay between the germline ends. CDR1 is MNHNY and CDR2 is SVGAGI in the germline V gene (reference sequence). The CDR3 runs 14 residues. The CDR3 region has the DNA TGTGCCAGCAGTGGACCTCGGGGGGCTCGGGGCTACACCTTC. Translated, it gives CASSGPRGARGYTF.